Below, one T cell receptor (beta chain) is given with its context. The data stem from a study of blood T cell repertoires in COVID-19. Turning to the study itself: The study drew acute and convalescent COVID-19 samples from the United States, Italy and Spain. In each case, the material was cDNA or gDNA derived from T cells, B-cell-depleted T cells, or PBMCs.

In the authors' methods: By means of reference gene primer amplification, nucleated cell counts were estimated. Measured with immunoSEQ multiplex PCR; TCRdb has only the in-frame clones, and not every one. V and J calls and clone size are copied from that table; D and trimming were computed from the DNA. In the table there are approximately 290,000 clones, around nine tenths of which are singletons. Germline CDR1 SGHRS, CDR2 YFSETQ. After removal of 4 bases from V and 0 bases from J, the junction contained 5 bases not matched to a gene. The length of the CDR3 is 16 residues. This TCR derives from a man aged 25 to 40 with acute or convalescent COVID-19. The rearrangement joins TRBV5-1 to TRBJ2-7; 12 bases align to TRBD2. Sequencing was carried out using peripheral blood. CDR3 region: CASSAGLAGISYEQYF. The DNA for the CDR3 is TGCGCCAGCAGCGCCGGACTAGCGGGGATCTCCTACGAGCAGTACTTC.